The 11 T cell receptor beta chains below were found in one sample sequenced in a study of blood T cells in healthy people across ages. Then a second PCR, running roughly 7 to 11 cycles, was carried out with a sample-barcoded 5' primer and a J-beta primer mix. TCRdb analysed the 5' RACE reads with MiXCR anew, one entry per CDR3 protein. This sample has 1,500,000 or so distinct CDR3 sequences, with 45% to 70% found just once. Sequenced input: blood. All receptors come from a young man in good health.

The rearrangement uses TRBV6-6 and TRBJ2-7; 8 bases fit TRBD1. The V gene end was trimmed by 0 bases and the J gene end by 2 bases; junction bases not matched to a gene: 9. The germline CDR1 and CDR2 sequences are MNHNY and SVGAGI (reference sequence). The CDR3 loop spans 17 amino acids. CDR3: CASSYSIRDRSPYEQYF. The CDR3 coding sequence is TGTGCCAGCAGTTACTCGATCCGGGACAGGTCCCCCTACGAGCAGTACTTC.

The chain combines TRBV7-2 with TRBJ1-1; unclear D gene. V lost 2 bases, J lost 4 bases, and 11 bases lay in between. CDR1 is SGHTA and CDR2 is FQGNSA in the germline V gene. The CDR3 totals 14 residues. In nucleotides, the CDR3 is TGTGCCAGCAGCTTAATGACGGTCGGCACTGAAGCTTTCTTT. The encoded protein is CASSLMTVGTEAFF.

This chain connects TRBV28 to TRBJ2-7, with D possibly matching TRBD2 (5 bases). The germline V gene encodes CDR1 MDHEN and CDR2 SYDVKM. The CDR3 is 14 amino acids. Trimming took 2 bases from V and 7 from J, leaving 15 bases between them. CDR3 region: CASSLELALREQYF. The CDR3 DNA reads as TGTGCCAGCAGTTTAGAGCTAGCCCTCAGGGAGCAGTACTTC.

The rearrangement links TRBV20-1 to TRBJ1-1; no firm D call. The V gene lost 4 bases and the J gene lost 1 base, with 4 bases spanning the gap. Germline V gene sequence: CDR1 DFQATT, CDR2 SNEGSKA (reference sequence). CDR3 size: 11 residues. CDR3: CSATENTEAFF. CDR3 nucleotide sequence: TGCAGTGCTACCGAGAACACTGAAGCTTTCTTT.

The chain links TRBV4-1 to TRBJ1-4; 7 bases line up with TRBD1. From germline, CDR1 is MGHRA and CDR2 YSYEKL. The CDR3 sequence is 16 residues long. Trimming cost V 5 bases and J 6 bases; bases outside gene matches: 12. The CDR3 DNA reads TGCGCCAGCAGCACACGACACAGGGGTTACGATGAAAAACTGTTTTTT. This sequence encodes CASSTRHRGYDEKLFF.

This clonotype was detected a few times. V gene TRBV27 combines with J gene TRBJ2-1, with 14 nucleotides matching TRBD2. The germline gives CDR1 MNHEY, CDR2 SMNVEV (reference sequence). The CDR3 has 14 amino acids. Trimming cost V 2 bases and J 12 bases; bases outside gene matches: 3. The CDR3 sequence: CASSLGTSGSAQFF. The DNA of the CDR3 is TGTGCCAGCAGTTTAGGGACTAGCGGGAGTGCGCAGTTCTTC.

This clonotype is termed large. CDR3 DNA: TGCGCCAGCAGCTTGGGAGTAGCTCGCGGGTTGAGCGGGGGTAGCACAGATACGCAGTATTTT. Translated, it gives CASSLGVARGLSGGSTDTQYF. The chain carries TRBV5-1 and TRBJ2-3; 8 bases are shared with TRBD2. Germline V gives CDR1 SGHRS, CDR2 YFSETQ. With 0 bases clipped from V and 0 bases from J, the junction kept 18 bases outside the gene matches. There are 21 residues in the CDR3.

The chain links TRBV6-5 to TRBJ2-5; 8 bases match TRBD2. The V and J ends lost 8 bases and 3 bases, in that order; junction bases with no gene match: 11. Germline V CDR1 and CDR2: MNHEY, SVGAGI. The CDR3 loop spans 15 amino acids. For the CDR3, the DNA is TGTGCCAGCCTCCCCCTTAGCGGGGTGAAAGAGACCCAGTACTTC. Translated, it gives CASLPLSGVKETQYF.

In this sample, this clonotype turned up a few times. This chain joins TRBV12-3 or TRBV12-4 and TRBJ2-1; 16 bases are shared with TRBD2. The trim removed 2 bases at V and 9 bases at J, leaving 7 bases unmatched. The length of the CDR3 is 17 residues. This CDR3 reads CASSLYGTSGGAIEQFF. The CDR3 DNA sequence: TGTGCCAGCAGTTTATACGGGACTAGCGGGGGGGCAATTGAGCAGTTCTTC.

This clonotype was seen a handful of times. This chain joins TRBV5-1 and TRBJ2-7, with D perhaps TRBD2 (6 bases). Germline V gives CDR1 SGHRS, CDR2 YFSETQ. Between the trimmed V and J ends, which lost 4 bases and 6 bases, there was a span of 20 bases. The CDR3 runs to 15 residues. The CDR3 here is CASSLESPGAGEQYF. Here the CDR3 DNA reads TGCGCCAGCAGCCTGGAGTCCCCGGGAGCGGGCGAGCAGTACTTC.

This clonotype was counted a few times. The J gene is TRBJ2-7, the V gene TRBV20-1; the D gene is possibly TRBD1 (5 bases). CDR3 length equals 14 residues. Germline CDR1 and CDR2: DFQATT and SNEGSKA (reference sequence). The V gene lost 6 bases and the J gene lost 0 bases, with 15 bases spanning the gap. CDR3 in DNA: TGCAGTGCCCTCCCCAGGGCAAGCTCCTACGAGCAGTACTTC. Its translation is CSALPRASSYEQYF.